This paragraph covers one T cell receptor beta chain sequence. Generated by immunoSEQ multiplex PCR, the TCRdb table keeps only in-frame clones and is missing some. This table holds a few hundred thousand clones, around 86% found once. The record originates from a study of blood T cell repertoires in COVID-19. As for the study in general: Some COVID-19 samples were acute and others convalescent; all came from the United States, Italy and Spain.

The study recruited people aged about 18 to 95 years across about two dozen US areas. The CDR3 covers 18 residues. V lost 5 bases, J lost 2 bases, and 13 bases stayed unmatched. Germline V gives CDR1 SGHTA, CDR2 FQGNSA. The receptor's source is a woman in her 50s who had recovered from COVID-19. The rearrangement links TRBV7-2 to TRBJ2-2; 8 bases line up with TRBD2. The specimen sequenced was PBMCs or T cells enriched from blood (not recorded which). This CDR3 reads CASSRTRSGSANTGELFF. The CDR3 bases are TGTGCCAGCAGCCGGACCCGGAGCGGGAGCGCTAACACCGGGGAGCTGTTTTTT.